Detailed here is one T cell receptor (beta chain). Its antigen is as yet unknown. MiXCR was run by TCRdb on the RACE reads, yielding one entry per CDR3 protein. The sample carries 300,000 to 450,000 distinct CDR3 sequences, about 5% recorded once. The time point denotes: pre-sensitization, week 0. Documented treatment: therapeutic diphenylcyclopropenone sensitization with weekly scalp DPC. Each donor was an alopecia patient between 18 and 70 years of age who qualified for DPC. The entry originates in a study of human T cells and chemical hapten exposure. In the study overall: On roughly 2 cm by roughly 2 cm of upper inner arm skin, sensitization was performed with 2% DPC. Study outcomes and limitations: After DPC sensitization, TCRs above 1 in 1000 frequency showed no change.

The sample was whole blood, taken in connection with sensitization to the hapten diphenylcyclopropenone (DPC). The receptor was derived from a woman aged 18-30 years with alopecia areata. Some clones in this sample may be carry-over from other donors' samples.

The CDR3 here is CASSLTSGQPNYGYTF. The CDR3 nucleotides read TGTGCCAGCAGCCTTACTTCCGGACAGCCCAACTATGGCTACACCTTC. The genes are TRBV25-1 and TRBJ1-2; possibly TRBD1 for D (6 bases). The CDR3 runs 16 residues. V was cut by 6 bases and J by 2 bases, with 19 bases left in between. The germline V gene encodes CDR1 MGHDK and CDR2 SYGVNS.